This TCR beta chain derives from a study of T cells in Graves' hyperthyroidism and ophthalmopathy. Looking at the study overall: Peripheral blood specimens were obtained at initial diagnosis, prior to any treatment.

Germline assignment: CDR1 SGHAT and CDR2 FQNNGV. V shed 7 bases and J 2 bases; nucleotides not matched to a gene: 10. The CDR3 consists of 16 residues. Study-level results: Ophthalmopathy stood apart from stable hyperthyroidism in a 13 V-J model. Most expanded thyroid clonotypes above 0.001 recurred in blood.

From RNA transcripts, TCR beta CDR3 regions were amplified. The primer set for the first-round RT-PCR of the TCR CDR3 was HTBI. TCRdb redid the calling of the multiplex PCR reads with MiXCR, one entry per CDR3 protein. This sample has a few hundred thousand distinct CDR3 sequences, with about 25% found just once. In its sample, this clonotype was seen a few times. Its specificity is not known. Diagnoses used clinical symptoms, serum thyroxine and TRAb, thyroid ultrasound and orbital computed tomography. This sequence was found in a man in his fifties with Graves' hyperthyroidism. Material: blood. The chain couples TRBV11-2 to TRBJ2-5; 10 bases are shared with TRBD2. The CDR3 loop reads CASTKGAGGPQETQYF. The CDR3 nucleotides are TGTGCCAGCACCAAAGGAGCGGGAGGGCCTCAAGAGACCCAGTACTTC. The full variable domain, rest sourced from reference TRBV11-2 and TRBJ2-5, is EAGVAQSPRYKIIEKRQSVAFWCNPISGHATLYWYQQILGQGPKLLIQFQNNGVVDDSQLPKDRFSAERLKGVDSTLKIQPAKLEDSAVYLCASTKGAGGPQETQYFGPGTRLLVL.